The 19 T cell receptor beta chains in this list originate from one sample, sequenced in a study of beta chain features in type 1 diabetes. The investigators reverse transcribed all of the isolated RNA, so they sequenced expressed TCRB transcripts. Using immunoSEQ multiplex PCR, the repertoire was profiled, and TCRdb retains in-frame clones only, with some absent. This sample has 60,000 to 75,000 clones, with about three fifths found just once. The source material was Tregs from blood. These receptor sequences come from a woman younger than 30 in good health.

This clone was counted a single time. V is TRBV5-1 and J is TRBJ1-1; D is possibly TRBD1 (6 bases). Germline assignment: CDR1 SGHRS and CDR2 YFSETQ. The CDR3 length is 14 residues. Trimming left V 0 bases short and J 7 bases short, with 13 bases between. The CDR3 reads CASSLAPGDLEAFF. The CDR3 DNA is TGCGCCAGCAGCTTGGCTCCAGGGGACCTTGAAGCTTTCTTT.

This clone was picked up a small number of times. The chain carries TRBV2 and TRBJ1-1, with 8 bases fitting TRBD1. V gave up 6 bases and J gave up 6 bases; unmatched junction bases: 24. Germline V gives CDR1 SNHLY, CDR2 FYNNEI. The CDR3 totals 19 residues. The CDR3 loop reads CASSVPFQGAARPTAEAFF. CDR3 sequence (DNA): TGTGCCAGCAGCGTACCTTTCCAGGGGGCAGCTCGCCCAACGGCTGAAGCTTTCTTT.

A few counts support this clone. This chain uses TRBV7-8 with TRBJ1-2, with 8 bases matching TRBD1. The CDR3 sequence is 14 residues long. Trimming at V came to 3 bases and at J to 2 bases, leaving 2 bases not matched to a gene. Germline-derived CDR1 and CDR2 are SGHVS and FQNEAQ. CDR3 amino acids: CASSFDRGNYGYTF. The CDR3 coding sequence is TGTGCCAGCAGCTTCGACAGGGGAAACTATGGCTACACCTTC.

CDR3 region: CASSPPRDYEQYF. In nucleotides, the CDR3 is TGCGCCAGCAGTCCCCCGAGGGATTACGAGCAGTACTTC. The V gene is TRBV5-1, the J gene TRBJ2-7; tentatively, D is TRBD2 (5 bases). The CDR3 consists of 13 residues. In germline, CDR1 is SGHRS, CDR2 YFSETQ. V was shortened by 5 bases and J by 4 bases, with 13 bases between the two germline ends.

V is TRBV7-2 and J is TRBJ2-1; D ambiguous. CDR1 is SGHTA, CDR2 FQGNSA, per germline. V lost 1 base and J 7 bases, leaving 5 bases between the germline ends. The CDR3 contains 12 residues. Written as DNA, the CDR3 is TGTGCCAGCAGCTTAGGGAGTAATGAGCAGTTCTTC. Protein: CASSLGSNEQFF.

In DNA form, the CDR3 reads TGTGCCAGCAGCTTAACCCTAGCGGCAAGCGCCGGGGAGCTGTTTTTT. Translation: CASSLTLAASAGELFF. This chain connects TRBV7-9 to TRBJ2-2; TRBD2 agrees at 7 bases. Germline V gene sequence: CDR1 SEHNR, CDR2 FQNEAQ (reference sequence). The CDR3 sequence is 16 residues long. V shed 2 bases, J shed 6 bases, and the junction held 9 bases outside the gene matches. Full variable domain (rest looked up from reference TRBV7-9 and TRBJ2-2): DTGVSQNPRHKITKRGQNVTFRCDPISEHNRLYWYRQTLGQGPEFLTYFQNEAQLEKSRLLSDRFSAERPKGSFSTLEIQRTEQGDSAMYLCASSLTLAASAGELFFGEGSRLTVL.

This clone has a handful of counts. This chain links TRBV19 with TRBJ1-5; maybe TRBD1 (5 bases). This CDR3 region has 17 residues. Germline lookup yields CDR1 LNHDA and CDR2 SQIVND (reference sequence). With 3 bases removed from V and 0 bases from J, the gap between germline ends came to 15 bases. The CDR3 spells CASSIAGLTSSNQPQHF. The CDR3, as DNA: TGTGCCAGTAGTATTGCAGGGCTTACATCTAGCAATCAGCCCCAGCATTTT.

The sample holds one count of this clone. The J gene is TRBJ2-7, the V gene TRBV6-1; 9 bases line up with TRBD2. The CDR3 extends over 14 amino acids. CDR1 is MNHNS, CDR2 SASEGT, per germline. Losses at the gene ends were 6 bases for V and 4 bases for J; bases not matched to a gene: 7. CDR3 loop: CASSRLAEGYEQYF. The DNA for the CDR3 is TGTGCCAGCAGCAGACTAGCGGAGGGGTACGAGCAGTACTTC.

The chain uses TRBV11-2 and TRBJ2-1; D is uncertain. The CDR3 sequence is 12 residues long. V lost 5 bases, J lost 9 bases, and 11 bases lay in between. Germline CDR1 SGHAT, CDR2 FQNNGV. CDR3 loop: CASSLGLPEQFF. DNA for the CDR3: TGTGCCAGCAGCCTTGGGCTTCCTGAGCAGTTCTTC. Using reference TRBV11-2 and TRBJ2-1 for the parts outside the CDR3, the full variable domain is EAGVAQSPRYKIIEKRQSVAFWCNPISGHATLYWYQQILGQGPKLLIQFQNNGVVDDSQLPKDRFSAERLKGVDSTLKIQPAKLEDSAVYLCASSLGLPEQFFGPGTRLTVL.

CDR3 region: CASSLDRATATEAFF. CDR3 bases: TGCGCCAGCAGCTTGGACAGGGCGACTGCCACTGAAGCTTTCTTT. This chain joins TRBV5-1 and TRBJ1-1, with D possibly TRBD1 on 6 matching bases. Between the trimmed V and J ends, which lost 0 bases and 4 bases, there was a span of 13 bases. The CDR3 sequence is 15 residues long. Germline-derived CDR1 and CDR2 are SGHRS and YFSETQ.

This chain connects TRBV10-3 to TRBJ2-7, with D possibly TRBD2 on 5 matching bases. The CDR3 is made up of 15 amino acids. CDR1 and CDR2 (germline): ENHRY, SYGVKD. The V end lost 0 bases, the J end lost 5 bases, and 14 bases lay between the germline ends. As DNA, the CDR3 is TGTGCCATCAGTGAGTCCCGTGGGAGCGCCAACGAGCAGTACTTC. This gives the protein CAISESRGSANEQYF.

The chain couples TRBV6-1 to TRBJ1-5; possible D gene TRBD1, 6 bases. V lost 3 bases and J 5 bases, leaving 8 bases between the germline ends. The CDR3 contains 13 residues. Germline V gene sequence: CDR1 MNHNS, CDR2 SASEGT. As DNA, the CDR3 is TGTGCCAGCAGTGAGGACAGTTATCAGCCCCAGCATTTT. Amino acids: CASSEDSYQPQHF.

The genes are TRBV5-1 and TRBJ2-3; 8 bases agree with TRBD2. Germline values: CDR1 SGHRS, CDR2 YFSETQ. The CDR3 totals 15 residues. Trimming at V came to 0 bases and at J to 8 bases, leaving 8 bases not matched to a gene. This CDR3 reads CASSLVLSGSATQYF. CDR3 sequence (DNA): TGCGCCAGCAGCTTGGTACTGAGCGGGAGCGCTACGCAGTATTTT.

This chain links TRBV2 with TRBJ2-7, with a possible D match to TRBD1 (5 bases). V shed 5 bases and J shed 3 bases, with 14 bases lying between them. In germline, CDR1 is SNHLY, CDR2 FYNNEI. There are 14 residues in the CDR3. In nucleotides, the CDR3 is TGTGCCAGCAGTCGGCAGGGAAATGTCTACGAGCAGTACTTC. Its protein is CASSRQGNVYEQYF.

The chain couples TRBV18 to TRBJ1-1, with 9 nucleotides matching TRBD1. The CDR3 length is 14 residues. The germline V gene encodes CDR1 KGHSH and CDR2 LQKENI. The V gene end was trimmed by 2 bases and the J gene end by 7 bases; junction bases not matched to a gene: 5. CDR3 sequence: CASSPEQGAVEAFF. In nucleotides, the CDR3 is TGTGCCAGCTCACCAGAACAGGGGGCGGTTGAAGCTTTCTTT.

J is TRBJ1-2 and V is TRBV5-6; the match to TRBD1 covers 9 bases. CDR1 and CDR2 from the germline V gene are SGHDT and YYEEEE. This CDR3 spans 16 amino acids. The V gene end was trimmed by 0 bases and the J gene end by 8 bases; junction bases not matched to a gene: 11. The CDR3 loop is CASSLEAATGGGGYTF. The CDR3 DNA sequence: TGTGCCAGCAGCTTGGAGGCTGCGACAGGGGGTGGGGGCTACACCTTC.

This clone was observed a few times. V and J are TRBV7-6 and TRBJ1-6, with 7 bases identical to TRBD1. Germline values: CDR1 SGHVS, CDR2 FNYEAQ. CDR3 length equals 15 residues. Trimming took 2 bases from V and 6 from J; bases not matched to a gene: 4. The DNA of the CDR3 is TGTGCCAGCAGCTTACTACAGGGGTCTAATTCACCCCTCCACTTT. It specifies CASSLLQGSNSPLHF.

This chain connects TRBV29-1 to TRBJ1-2; D is undetermined. V shed 4 bases and J shed 4 bases, with 13 bases lying between them. CDR3 length: 13 residues. Looked up from germline, CDR1 is SQVTM and CDR2 is ANQGSEA. CDR3 amino acids: CSVGKTLFYGYTF. The CDR3 DNA reads TGCAGCGTTGGAAAAACTCTATTCTATGGCTACACCTTC.

This clone was seen just once. This chain connects TRBV7-2 to TRBJ2-7; D is ambiguous. Germline lookup yields CDR1 SGHTA and CDR2 FQGNSA. The V and J ends lost 5 bases and 3 bases respectively, with 14 bases between them. This CDR3 has 14 amino acids. DNA of the CDR3: TGTGCCAGCAGCGGTGGTTCAGGAAACTACGAGCAGTACTTC. Translating it yields CASSGGSGNYEQYF.